The 19 T cell receptor beta chains presented below share a single source sample, sequenced in a study of CD8 T cells in Susac syndrome. When the RNA was reverse transcribed, random hexamers were used with an input of about 0.5 to 1 ug. TCRdb reprocessed the immunoSEQ multiplex PCR reads via MiXCR and lists one record per CDR3 protein. In the table there are over 150,000 distinct CDR3 sequences, 95% to 96% of which are singletons. Sequenced: CD4+ T cells from PBMCs. The receptors derive from a human donor with Susac syndrome.

V usage is TRBV12-3 or TRBV12-4 and J usage is TRBJ2-3, with D possibly being TRBD2 (5 bases). The V and J ends lost 11 bases and 6 bases respectively, with 18 bases between them. This CDR3 is 13 amino acids long. CDR3 sequence: CASGPRTWDTQYF. The CDR3 DNA is TGTGCCTCCGGGCCCCGGACTTGGGATACGCAGTATTTT.

The CDR3 DNA is TGTGCCAGCAGGAACGGAGATGAAGCTTTCTTT. As protein: CASRNGDEAFF. The chain links TRBV7-3 to TRBJ1-1; D ambiguous. The ends were cut back, 6 bases at V and 7 bases at J, with 9 bases in the middle. Germline V gene lookup returns CDR1 SGHTA and CDR2 FQGTGA. The CDR3 totals 11 residues.

J is TRBJ2-1 and V is TRBV29-1; TRBD2 aligns across 11 bases. CDR1 is SQVTM and CDR2 is ANQGSEA in the germline V gene. Trimming took 6 bases from V and 4 from J; bases not matched to a gene: 8. This CDR3 has 15 amino acids. The CDR3 region is CSVTPTSGMYNEQFF. In DNA, the CDR3 is TGCAGCGTCACCCCGACTAGCGGGATGTACAATGAGCAGTTCTTC.

V gene TRBV20-1 combines with J gene TRBJ2-1; D perhaps matches TRBD2 (6 bases). V lost 5 bases to trimming and J lost 9 bases, with 20 bases between them. Looked up from germline, CDR1 is DFQATT and CDR2 is SNEGSKA (reference sequence). This CDR3 is built from 14 residues. CDR3 bases: TGCAGTGCTGGGGGGACGCGGGGAGCCTCTGAGCAGTTCTTC. Its protein is CSAGGTRGASEQFF.

A single count supports this clonotype. The chain joins TRBV14 to TRBJ2-1; 9 nucleotides line up with TRBD2. The CDR3 covers 15 residues. Trimming took 5 bases from V and 0 from J; bases not matched to a gene: 2. Looked up from germline, CDR1 is SGHDN and CDR2 is FVKESK. The CDR3 DNA follows: TGTGCCAGCAGCTCACTAGCGGGCTCCTACAATGAGCAGTTCTTC. Its translation is CASSSLAGSYNEQFF.

This sequence joins TRBV6-2 or TRBV6-3 and TRBJ2-1; TRBD2 aligns across 13 bases. CDR1 is MNHEY, CDR2 SVGEGT, per germline. The length of the CDR3 is 17 residues. The V and J ends lost 5 bases and 4 bases, in that order; junction bases with no gene match: 8. Here the CDR3 DNA reads TGTGCCAGCAGTAAACTAGCGGGAGGGCGGACATACAATGAGCAGTTCTTC. Amino acids: CASSKLAGGRTYNEQFF.

J is TRBJ2-1 and V is TRBV5-4; D unresolved. CDR3 length: 14 residues. V lost 3 bases and J lost 6, with 13 bases in between. The germline CDR1 and CDR2 sequences are SGHNT and YYREEE (reference sequence). The DNA of the CDR3 is TGTGCCAGCAGCTCACCCGGCCTTCTCAATGAGCAGTTCTTC. Translated, it gives CASSSPGLLNEQFF. The complete variable domain, with remaining parts taken from reference TRBV5-4 and TRBJ2-1, reads ETGVTQSPTHLIKTRGQQVTLRCSSQSGHNTVSWYQQALGQGPQFIFQYYREEENGRGNFPPRFSGLQFPNYSSELNVNALELDDSALYLCASSSPGLLNEQFFGPGTRLTVL.

The gene calls are TRBV18 and TRBJ2-1; unclear D gene. There are 12 residues in the CDR3. Germline V gene data show CDR1 as KGHSH and CDR2 as LQKENI. The germline V and J ends were trimmed by 3 bases and 8 bases, with 8 bases remaining between them. CDR3 sequence: CASSPRWDEQFF. The CDR3 DNA is TGTGCCAGCTCACCGAGGTGGGATGAGCAGTTCTTC.

The chain links TRBV6-5 to TRBJ2-7; 7 bases fit TRBD2. The CDR3 is made up of 15 amino acids. CDR1 MNHEY and CDR2 SVGAGI come from the germline V gene. The ends lost 2 bases at V and 1 base at J; junction bases unmatched: 5. The CDR3 region has the DNA TGTGCCAGCAGTTACGGCGGGAGCGCTTCCTACGAGCAGTACTTC. Amino acids: CASSYGGSASYEQYF.

The chain couples TRBV7-3 to TRBJ2-3; D remains ambiguous. The CDR3 sequence is 15 residues long. Germline assignment: CDR1 SGHTA and CDR2 FQGTGA. Trimming removed 0 bases at V and 6 bases at J, with 13 bases between. CDR3 amino acids: CASSLTGQGLDTQYF. CDR3 bases: TGTGCCAGCAGCTTAACCGGGCAAGGGCTGGATACGCAGTATTTT.

J is TRBJ2-5 and V is TRBV7-2; D gene ambiguous. The CDR3 totals 14 residues. Looked up from germline, CDR1 is SGHTA and CDR2 is FQGNSA. V lost 6 bases and J 2 bases, leaving 13 bases between the germline ends. The DNA for the CDR3 is TGTGCCAGCAGTGTAGAAGGGCGGCAAGAGACCCAGTACTTC. Translated, it gives CASSVEGRQETQYF.

J is TRBJ2-5 and V is TRBV29-1; no firm D call. This CDR3 comprises 11 residues. Germline CDR1 reads SQVTM; CDR2 reads ANQGSEA. Trimming removed 8 bases from V and 4 bases from J, with 11 bases in between. The CDR3 nucleotides read TGCAGCCTGAGGACGGTAGAGACCCAGTACTTC. This gives the protein CSLRTVETQYF. The full variable domain, its missing parts supplied by reference TRBV29-1 and TRBJ2-5, is SAVISQKPSRDICQRGTSLTIQCQVDSQVTMMFWYRQQPGQSLTLIATANQGSEATYESGFVIDKFPISRPNLTFSTLTVSNMSPEDSSIYLCSLRTVETQYFGPGTRLLVL.

CDR3 sequence reads: CASSQSPGLGSSTDTQYF. CDR3 nucleotide sequence: TGTGCCAGCAGCCAGTCTCCGGGACTAGGGTCTAGCACAGATACGCAGTATTTT. The V call is TRBV28, the J call TRBJ2-3; 8 bases map to TRBD2. V shed 6 bases and J 0 bases; nucleotides not matched to a gene: 14. CDR3 size: 18 residues. Germline CDR1 reads MDHEN; CDR2 reads SYDVKM.

V and J are TRBV20-1 and TRBJ2-1; TRBD2 agrees at 7 bases. The germline V gene encodes CDR1 DFQATT and CDR2 SNEGSKA (reference sequence). V was pared by 1 base and J by 3 bases, with 3 bases of the junction left unmatched. The CDR3 covers 14 residues. CDR3 protein: CSARVLADYNEQFF. The CDR3 DNA is TGCAGTGCTAGAGTGCTAGCGGACTACAATGAGCAGTTCTTC.

This clonotype was detected only once. This chain connects TRBV7-9 to TRBJ2-7, with D possibly TRBD2 on 5 matching bases. Trimming left V 5 bases short and J 3 bases short, with 11 bases between. This CDR3 is 13 amino acids long. CDR1 is SEHNR and CDR2 is FQNEAQ in the germline V gene (reference sequence). CDR3 nucleotide sequence: TGTGCCAGCAGCGAGAACGGGGACTACGAGCAGTACGTC. Translating gives CASSENGDYEQYV.

The rearrangement uses TRBV19 and TRBJ2-7, with TRBD1 matching over 9 bases. Trimming at V came to 7 bases and at J to 2 bases, leaving 12 bases not matched to a gene. Germline V gives CDR1 LNHDA, CDR2 SQIVND (reference sequence). This CDR3 has 16 amino acids. This CDR3 is CASTTLTGTGTYEQYF. The CDR3 nucleotides read TGTGCCAGTACTACTCTCACCGGGACAGGGACCTACGAGCAGTACTTC.

The V call is TRBV25-1, the J call TRBJ1-5; D not resolved. Per the germline V gene, CDR1 is MGHDK and CDR2 is SYGVNS. The V and J ends lost 2 bases and 8 bases respectively, with 13 bases between them. This CDR3 contains 14 residues. In DNA form, the CDR3 reads TGTGCCAGCAGTGAACTCATTACCGAGGAGCCCCAGCATTTT. Translated, it gives CASSELITEEPQHF.

This clonotype was picked up one time. The chain combines TRBV3-1 with TRBJ2-3, with no clear D. The V gene's germline CDR1 is LGHDT and CDR2 YNNKEL (reference sequence). CDR3 length equals 16 residues. Deletions cut 1 base from V and 4 bases from J, with 15 bases between. The CDR3 DNA is TGTGCCAGCAGCCAAGGCCCAGGACGCCCACCAGATACGCAGTATTTT. Residues: CASSQGPGRPPDTQYF.

V gene TRBV28 combines with J gene TRBJ2-7; 9 bases fit TRBD1. This CDR3 has 15 amino acids. Per germline, CDR1 MDHEN and CDR2 SYDVKM. With 4 bases clipped from V and 6 bases from J, the junction kept 10 bases outside the gene matches. For the CDR3, the DNA is TGTGCCAGCAGTTATACCGCGGACAGGGGCGGCGAGCAGTACGTC. Protein: CASSYTADRGGEQYV.